The clone carrying this T cell receptor beta chain has only a few counts. Its antigen is unknown. This entry is derived from a study of shared clonotypes between healthy human individuals. General observations from the study: Generation probabilities of non-shared clonotypes were lower (relative to those shared by all four donors). Depth of sequencing was expected to influence donor clonotype sharing.

Data came from immunoSEQ multiplex PCR; TCRdb stores just in-frame clones and leaves some out. Of around 600,000 clones in the sample, around 96% were seen once. Naive CD8 populations comprised CD45RO-negative cells positively selected for CCR7, excluding terminally differentiated effector memory CD45RA+ cells. Each sample came from a Caucasian adult donor living in Nashville, Tennessee. The sample comprised naive CD8+ T cells sorted from blood. This clonotype was obtained from a woman in her twenties or thirties in good health.

The CDR3 bases are TGTGCCAGTAATATGGGTCTTTACAATGAGCAGTTCTTC. Translating it yields CASNMGLYNEQFF. This chain joins TRBV19 and TRBJ2-1; D gene unclear. Between the trimmed V and J ends, which lost 7 bases and 4 bases, there was a span of 11 bases. This CDR3 comprises 13 residues. CDR1 is LNHDA and CDR2 is SQIVND in the germline V gene (reference sequence).